The clone carrying this T cell receptor beta chain was counted a few times. The entry originates in a study of blood T cell repertoires in COVID-19. The repertoire was sequenced with immunoSEQ multiplex PCR; TCRdb's copy has only in-frame clones and lacks some. Of fewer than 300,000 clones in the sample, 85% were seen once. CDR3 size: 18 residues. Germline values: CDR1 MNHEY, CDR2 SVGEGT. V dropped 2 bases and J dropped 1; count of bases not matched to a gene: 13. Sequenced input: peripheral blood. The gene calls are TRBV6-2 or TRBV6-3 and TRBJ1-1; 7 bases fit TRBD1. This sequence was found in a man aged 45-65 years with active or convalescent COVID-19. Here the CDR3 DNA reads TGTGCCAGCAGTTACGATGGGACAGCACCTGTTACGAACACTGAAGCTTTCTTT. Its protein product is CASSYDGTAPVTNTEAFF.